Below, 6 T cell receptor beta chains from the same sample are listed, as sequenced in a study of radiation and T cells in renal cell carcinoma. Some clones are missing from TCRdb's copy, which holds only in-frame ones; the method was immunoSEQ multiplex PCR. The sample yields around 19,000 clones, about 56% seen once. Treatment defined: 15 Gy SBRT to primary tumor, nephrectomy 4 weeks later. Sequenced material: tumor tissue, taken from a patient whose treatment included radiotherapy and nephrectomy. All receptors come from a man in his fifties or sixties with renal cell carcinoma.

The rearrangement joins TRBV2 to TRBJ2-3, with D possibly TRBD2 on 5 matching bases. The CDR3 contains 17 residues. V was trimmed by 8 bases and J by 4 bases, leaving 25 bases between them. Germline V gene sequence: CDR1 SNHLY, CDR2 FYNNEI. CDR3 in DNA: TGTGCCAGCGAGAGAACGCTGGACTGGCGCTGGGCAGATACGCAGTATTTT. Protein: CASERTLDWRWADTQYF.

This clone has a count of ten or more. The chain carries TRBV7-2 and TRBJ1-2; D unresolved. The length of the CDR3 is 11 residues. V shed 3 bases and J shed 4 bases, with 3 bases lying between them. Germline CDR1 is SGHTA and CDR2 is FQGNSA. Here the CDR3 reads CASSFAYGYTF. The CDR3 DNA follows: TGTGCCAGCAGCTTTGCCTATGGCTACACCTTC.

CDR3 amino acids: CASSPGGQYEQYF. The DNA for the CDR3 is TGTGCCAGCAGCCCGGGGGGGCAATACGAGCAGTACTTC. V and J are TRBV5-4 and TRBJ2-7, with 8 bases fitting TRBD2. V shed 4 bases, J shed 4 bases, and the junction held 4 bases outside the gene matches. Germline V CDR1 and CDR2: SGHNT, YYREEE (reference sequence). There are 13 residues in the CDR3.

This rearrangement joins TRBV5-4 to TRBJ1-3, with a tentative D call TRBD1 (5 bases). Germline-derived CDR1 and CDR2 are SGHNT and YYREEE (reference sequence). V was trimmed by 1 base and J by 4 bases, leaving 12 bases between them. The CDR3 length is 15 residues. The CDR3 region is CASSLSGGSGNTIYF. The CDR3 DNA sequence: TGTGCCAGCAGCTTGTCTGGGGGTTCAGGAAACACCATATATTTT.

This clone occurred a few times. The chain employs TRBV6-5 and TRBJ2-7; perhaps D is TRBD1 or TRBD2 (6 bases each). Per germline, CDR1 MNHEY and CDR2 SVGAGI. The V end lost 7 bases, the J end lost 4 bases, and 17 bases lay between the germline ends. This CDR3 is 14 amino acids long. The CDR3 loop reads CASKGGLWTYEQYF. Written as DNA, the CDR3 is TGTGCCAGCAAAGGGGGGCTCTGGACTTACGAGCAGTACTTC.

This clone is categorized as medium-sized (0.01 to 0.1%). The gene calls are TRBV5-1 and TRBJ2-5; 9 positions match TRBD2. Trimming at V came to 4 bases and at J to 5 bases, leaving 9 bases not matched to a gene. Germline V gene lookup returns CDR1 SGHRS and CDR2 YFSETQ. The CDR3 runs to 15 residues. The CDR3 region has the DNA TGCGCCAGCAGCCAGGGACTAGCAGCATTCGAGACCCAGTACTTC. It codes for CASSQGLAAFETQYF.